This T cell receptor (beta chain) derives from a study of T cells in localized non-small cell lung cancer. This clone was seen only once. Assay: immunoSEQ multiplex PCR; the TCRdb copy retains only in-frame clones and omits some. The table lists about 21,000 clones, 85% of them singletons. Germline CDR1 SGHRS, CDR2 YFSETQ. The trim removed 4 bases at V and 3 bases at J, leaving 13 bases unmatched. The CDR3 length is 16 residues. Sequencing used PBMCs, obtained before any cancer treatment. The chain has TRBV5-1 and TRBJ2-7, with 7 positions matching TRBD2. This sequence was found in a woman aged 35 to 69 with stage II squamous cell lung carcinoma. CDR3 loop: CASSPGGLAESYEQYF. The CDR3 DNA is TGCGCCAGCAGCCCAGGCGGTCTAGCGGAGAGCTACGAGCAGTACTTC.